Reported below is one T cell receptor (beta chain). V was clipped by 1 base and J by 8 bases; unmatched bases: 5. The CDR3 loop spans 14 amino acids. CDR1 is SGHDN and CDR2 is FVKESK in the germline V gene. The data belong to a study of blood T cell repertoires in COVID-19. Study details: Material from acute and convalescent COVID-19 was sourced from the United States, Italy and Spain.

TCRdb's copy holds only in-frame clones and misses some; the assay was immunoSEQ multiplex PCR. Of 120,000 or so clones listed, 75% to 85% are singletons. What was sequenced was peripheral blood. The receptor was isolated from a woman aged 50 to 65 with acute or convalescent COVID-19. The rearrangement links TRBV14 to TRBJ1-2, with 9 positions matching TRBD1. CDR3 sequence: CASSQAGQGGGYTF. The CDR3 DNA is TGTGCCAGCAGCCAAGCGGGACAGGGAGGCGGCTACACCTTC. The complete variable domain, with remaining parts taken from reference TRBV14 and TRBJ1-2, reads EAGVTQFPSHSVIEKGQTVTLRCDPISGHDNLYWYRRVMGKEIKFLLHFVKESKQDESGMPNNRFLAERTGGTYSTLKVQPAELEDSGVYFCASSQAGQGGGYTFGSGTRLTVV.